This T cell receptor (beta chain) was profiled in a study of blood T cell repertoires in COVID-19. Measured with immunoSEQ multiplex PCR; TCRdb has only the in-frame clones, and not every one. Of a few hundred thousand clones in the sample, approximately 86% were seen once. V was cut by 2 bases and J by 0 bases, with 11 bases left in between. The CDR3 extends over 16 amino acids. Germline-derived CDR1 and CDR2 are SGDLS and YYNGEE. Sample: peripheral blood. This TCR came from a man in his sixties with acute or convalescent COVID-19. This sequence joins TRBV9 and TRBJ2-2; D gene unclear. In DNA form, the CDR3 reads TGTGCCAGCAGCGTTGGGCCTTTCCCGAACACCGGGGAGCTGTTTTTT. The encoded protein is CASSVGPFPNTGELFF. Looking up the rest from reference TRBV9 and TRBJ2-2 gives the full variable domain: DSGVTQTPKHLITATGQRVTLRCSPRSGDLSVYWYQQSLDQGLQFLIQYYNGEERAKGNILERFSAQQFPDLHSELNLSSLELGDSALYFCASSVGPFPNTGELFFGEGSRLTVL.